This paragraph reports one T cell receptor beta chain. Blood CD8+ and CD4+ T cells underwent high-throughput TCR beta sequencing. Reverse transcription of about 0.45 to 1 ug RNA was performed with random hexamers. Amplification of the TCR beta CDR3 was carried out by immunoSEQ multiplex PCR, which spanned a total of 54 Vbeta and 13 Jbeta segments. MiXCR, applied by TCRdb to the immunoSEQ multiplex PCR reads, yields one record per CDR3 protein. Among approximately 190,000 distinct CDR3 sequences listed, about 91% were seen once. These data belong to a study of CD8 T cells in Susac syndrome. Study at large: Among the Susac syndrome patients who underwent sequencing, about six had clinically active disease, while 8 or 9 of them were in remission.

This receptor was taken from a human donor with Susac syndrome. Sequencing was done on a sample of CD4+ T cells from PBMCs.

This chain's CDR3 is CSLLASGVYEQFF. Here the CDR3 DNA reads TGCAGCCTGTTGGCTAGCGGGGTATATGAGCAGTTCTTC. The chain couples TRBV20-1 to TRBJ2-1, with TRBD2 matching over 9 bases. The CDR3 runs to 13 residues. Germline V gene sequence: CDR1 DFQATT, CDR2 SNEGSKA (reference sequence).